These 9 T cell receptor beta chains share one sample of origin, sequenced in a study of blood T cell repertoires in COVID-19. Profiled with immunoSEQ multiplex PCR; TCRdb holds only in-frame clones, not every one. The sample holds roughly 410,000 clones, 70% to 90% seen once. Input material: peripheral blood. The receptor set was obtained from a woman aged 35 to 49 with COVID-19, enrolled during active disease.

The chain uses TRBV29-1 and TRBJ1-2; maybe TRBD1 (5 bases). The CDR3 sequence is 13 residues long. V was pared by 0 bases and J by 8 bases, with 13 bases between. Germline V gene lookup returns CDR1 SQVTM and CDR2 ANQGSEA. DNA of the CDR3: TGCAGCGTTGAAGATCGGGACTCGAGGGGCTACACCTTC. Its translation is CSVEDRDSRGYTF.

V usage is TRBV4-3 and J usage is TRBJ2-7; a possible D gene is TRBD2 (6 bases). V gave up 1 base and J gave up 3 bases, with 19 bases separating them. Looked up from germline, CDR1 is LGHNA and CDR2 is YSLEER. This CDR3 has 17 amino acids. CDR3 sequence: CASSQVSGGPKIYEQYF. Here the CDR3 DNA reads TGCGCCAGCAGCCAAGTTTCCGGGGGACCAAAGATCTACGAGCAGTACTTC.

This sequence joins TRBV5-5 and TRBJ2-1, with 7 bases that match TRBD1. CDR3 length equals 15 residues. CDR1 is SGHKS, CDR2 YYEKEE, per germline (reference sequence). J gave up 5 bases and V 3 bases, and 8 bases lay outside the gene matches. CDR3 nucleotide sequence: TGTGCCAGCAGCTCGCGACAGGGTGTCGACAATGAGCAGTTCTTC. Translated: CASSSRQGVDNEQFF. Together with reference TRBV5-5 and TRBJ2-1, the CDR3 gives the full variable domain: DAGVTQSPTHLIKTRGQQVTLRCSPISGHKSVSWYQQVLGQGPQFIFQYYEKEERGRGNFPDRFSARQFPNYSSELNVNALLLGDSALYLCASSSRQGVDNEQFFGPGTRLTVL.

The rearrangement links TRBV28 to TRBJ1-4; the D is unclear. The CDR3 is 14 amino acids. The V and J ends lost 1 base and 10 bases respectively, with 13 bases between them. The germline CDR1 and CDR2 sequences are MDHEN and SYDVKM. The CDR3 bases are TGTGCCAGCAGTTTATCCACTCGGGGTGTAAAACTGTTTTTT. Translation gives CASSLSTRGVKLFF.

This sequence joins TRBV7-9 and TRBJ2-2, with a weak D call TRBD1 (6 bases). Trimming took off 3 bases at V and 7 bases at J, with 15 bases between the two ends. This CDR3 region has 15 residues. Germline loops: CDR1 SEHNR, CDR2 FQNEAQ (reference sequence). This chain's CDR3 is CASSLLGASGGELFF. CDR3 nucleotides: TGTGCCAGCAGCTTGCTGGGGGCTAGTGGCGGGGAGCTGTTTTTT.

This clone was counted a few times. The V call is TRBV4-2, the J call TRBJ1-6, with D uncertain. Germline V gene sequence: CDR1 LGHNA, CDR2 YNFKEQ. V dropped 3 bases and J dropped 3 bases, with 18 bases sitting between them. This CDR3 is 18 amino acids long. The CDR3 loop reads CASSQIKAAGNYNSPLHF. The CDR3 DNA sequence: TGTGCCAGCAGCCAGATAAAAGCTGCAGGTAACTATAATTCACCCCTCCACTTT.

This chain uses TRBV2 with TRBJ1-4, with D hard to call. The V end lost 4 bases, the J end lost 8 bases, and 14 bases lay between the germline ends. The CDR3 is 14 amino acids. From germline, CDR1 is SNHLY and CDR2 FYNNEI. CDR3 DNA: TGTGCCAGCAGTGTCGAGGGCCCGAGGGAAAAACTGTTTTTT. Translated, it gives CASSVEGPREKLFF.

This sequence joins TRBV7-2 and TRBJ1-2; the match to TRBD1 covers 10 bases. The CDR3 loop spans 20 amino acids. Germline V gene data show CDR1 as SGHTA and CDR2 as FQGNSA. The J segment lost 4 bases and the V segment lost 0 bases, leaving 17 bases of the junction unmatched. The DNA for the CDR3 is TGTGCCAGCAGCTTAGCGGATCGGCGGCTGGGGACAGGGGAATTCTATGGCTACACCTTC. This gives the protein CASSLADRRLGTGEFYGYTF.

The V and J genes are TRBV19 and TRBJ1-1, with TRBD1 as a possible D gene (6 bases). The CDR3 has 15 residues. V dropped 6 bases and J dropped 1 base, with 15 bases sitting between them. Germline V gene lookup returns CDR1 LNHDA and CDR2 SQIVND (reference sequence). The CDR3 sequence is CASSRPGTQNTEAFF. The CDR3 DNA follows: TGTGCCAGTAGCCGCCCCGGGACACAGAACACTGAAGCTTTCTTT.